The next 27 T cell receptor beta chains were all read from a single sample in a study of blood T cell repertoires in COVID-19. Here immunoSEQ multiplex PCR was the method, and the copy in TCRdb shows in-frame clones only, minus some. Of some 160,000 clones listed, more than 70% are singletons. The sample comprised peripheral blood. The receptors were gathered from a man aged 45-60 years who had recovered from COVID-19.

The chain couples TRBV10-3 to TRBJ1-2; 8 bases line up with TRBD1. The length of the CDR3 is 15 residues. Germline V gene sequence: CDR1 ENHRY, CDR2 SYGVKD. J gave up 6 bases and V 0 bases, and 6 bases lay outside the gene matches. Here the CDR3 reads CAISESGDRGHGYTF. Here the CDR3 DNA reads TGTGCCATCAGTGAGTCGGGTGACAGGGGACATGGCTACACCTTC.

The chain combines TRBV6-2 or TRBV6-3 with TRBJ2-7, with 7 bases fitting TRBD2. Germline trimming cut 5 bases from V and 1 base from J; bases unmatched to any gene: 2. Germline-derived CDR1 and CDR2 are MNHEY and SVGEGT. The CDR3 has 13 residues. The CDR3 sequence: CASSRAGSYEQYF. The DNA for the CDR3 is TGTGCCAGCAGTCGAGCGGGGTCCTACGAGCAGTACTTC.

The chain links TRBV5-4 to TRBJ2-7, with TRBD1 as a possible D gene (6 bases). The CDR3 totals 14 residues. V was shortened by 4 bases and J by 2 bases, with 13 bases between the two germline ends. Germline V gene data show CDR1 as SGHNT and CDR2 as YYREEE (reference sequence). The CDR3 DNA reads TGTGCCAGCAGCCCCAGGGGTTACCCCTACGAGCAGTACTTC. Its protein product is CASSPRGYPYEQYF.

CDR3 sequence: CASSVGDRGNTEAFF. CDR3 DNA sequence: TGTGCCAGTAGTGTCGGGGACAGGGGGAACACTGAAGCTTTCTTT. This chain joins TRBV19 and TRBJ1-1; TRBD1 agrees at 10 bases. The ends lost 5 bases at V and 1 base at J; junction bases unmatched: 4. Germline CDR1 and CDR2: LNHDA and SQIVND (reference sequence). The CDR3 length is 15 residues. The whole variable domain, remainder taken from reference TRBV19 and TRBJ1-1, is DGGITQSPKYLFRKEGQNVTLSCEQNLNHDAMYWYRQDPGQGLRLIYYSQIVNDFQKGDIAEGYSVSREKKESFPLTVTSAQKNPTAFYLCASSVGDRGNTEAFFGQGTRLTVV.

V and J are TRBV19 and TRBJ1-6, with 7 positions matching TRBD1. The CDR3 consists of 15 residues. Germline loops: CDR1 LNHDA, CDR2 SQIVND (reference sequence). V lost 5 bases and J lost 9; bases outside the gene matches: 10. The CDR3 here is CASSSQGVLASPLHF. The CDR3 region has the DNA TGTGCCAGTAGTTCCCAGGGGGTTTTGGCTTCACCCCTCCACTTT.

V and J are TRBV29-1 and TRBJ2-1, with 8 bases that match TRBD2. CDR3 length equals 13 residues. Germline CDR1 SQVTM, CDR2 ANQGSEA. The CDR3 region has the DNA TGCACGGGGGGGAACACCAAATACAATGAGCAGTTCTTC. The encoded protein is CTGGNTKYNEQFF.

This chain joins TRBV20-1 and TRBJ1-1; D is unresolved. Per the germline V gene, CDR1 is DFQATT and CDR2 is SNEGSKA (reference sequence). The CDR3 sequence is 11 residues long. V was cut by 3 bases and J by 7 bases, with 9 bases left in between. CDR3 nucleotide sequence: TGCAGTGCTAGCAGCGTTGGTGAAGCTTTCTTT. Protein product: CSASSVGEAFF.

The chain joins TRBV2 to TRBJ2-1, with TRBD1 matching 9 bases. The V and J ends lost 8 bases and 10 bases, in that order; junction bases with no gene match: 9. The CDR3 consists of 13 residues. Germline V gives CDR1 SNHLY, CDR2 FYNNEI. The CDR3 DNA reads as TGTGCCAGCGGGGGACAGGGAGTCGGAGAGCAGTTCTTC. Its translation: CASGGQGVGEQFF.

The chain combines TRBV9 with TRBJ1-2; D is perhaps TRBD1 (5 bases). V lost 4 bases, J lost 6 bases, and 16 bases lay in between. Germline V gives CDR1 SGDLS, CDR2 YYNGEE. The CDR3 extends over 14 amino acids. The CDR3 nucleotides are TGTGCCAGCAGCCGGGGAGGGGTTTGGGATGGCTACACCTTC. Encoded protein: CASSRGGVWDGYTF.

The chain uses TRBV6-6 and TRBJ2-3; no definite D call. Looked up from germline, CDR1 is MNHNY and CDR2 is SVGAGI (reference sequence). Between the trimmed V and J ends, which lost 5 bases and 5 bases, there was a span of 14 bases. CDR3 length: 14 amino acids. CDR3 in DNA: TGTGCCAGCAGTCCGACTCCTGCCGGAGATACGCAGTATTTT. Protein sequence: CASSPTPAGDTQYF.

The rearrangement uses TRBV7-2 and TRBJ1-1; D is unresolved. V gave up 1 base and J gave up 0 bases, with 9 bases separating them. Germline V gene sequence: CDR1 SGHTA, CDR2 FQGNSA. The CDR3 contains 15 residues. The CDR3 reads CASSLDSGMNTEAFF. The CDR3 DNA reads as TGTGCCAGCAGCTTAGATTCGGGTATGAACACTGAAGCTTTCTTT. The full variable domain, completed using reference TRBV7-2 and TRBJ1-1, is GAGVSQSPSNKVTEKGKDVELRCDPISGHTALYWYRQSLGQGLEFLIYFQGNSAPDKSGLPSDRFSAERTGGSVSTLTIQRTQQEDSAVYLCASSLDSGMNTEAFFGQGTRLTVV.

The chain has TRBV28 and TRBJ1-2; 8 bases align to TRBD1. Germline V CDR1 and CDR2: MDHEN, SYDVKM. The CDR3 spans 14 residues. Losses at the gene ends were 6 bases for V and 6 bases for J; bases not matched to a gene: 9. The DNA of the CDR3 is TGTGCCAGCAGGGGGACAGGTTTTTGGAATGGCTACACCTTC. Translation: CASRGTGFWNGYTF.

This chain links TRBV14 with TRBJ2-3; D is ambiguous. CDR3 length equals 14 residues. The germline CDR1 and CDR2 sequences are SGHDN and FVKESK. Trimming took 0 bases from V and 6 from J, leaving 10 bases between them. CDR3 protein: CASSQDRQFDTQYF. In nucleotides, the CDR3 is TGTGCCAGCAGCCAAGATCGCCAGTTTGATACGCAGTATTTT.

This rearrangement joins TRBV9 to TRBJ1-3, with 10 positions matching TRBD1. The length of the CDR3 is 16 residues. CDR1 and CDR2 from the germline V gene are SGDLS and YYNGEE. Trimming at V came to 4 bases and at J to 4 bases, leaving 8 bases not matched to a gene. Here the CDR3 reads CASSSEDRGAGNTIYF. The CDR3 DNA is TGTGCCAGCAGCTCGGAGGACAGGGGGGCCGGAAACACCATATATTTT. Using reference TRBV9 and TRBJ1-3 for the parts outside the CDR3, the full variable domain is DSGVTQTPKHLITATGQRVTLRCSPRSGDLSVYWYQQSLDQGLQFLIQYYNGEERAKGNILERFSAQQFPDLHSELNLSSLELGDSALYFCASSSEDRGAGNTIYFGEGSWLTVV.

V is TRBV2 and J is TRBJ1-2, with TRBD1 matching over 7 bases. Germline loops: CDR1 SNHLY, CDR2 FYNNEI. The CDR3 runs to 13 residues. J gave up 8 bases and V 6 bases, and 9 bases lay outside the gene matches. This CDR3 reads CASRHEGARGYTF. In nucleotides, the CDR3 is TGTGCCAGCAGGCACGAGGGGGCTAGGGGCTACACCTTC.

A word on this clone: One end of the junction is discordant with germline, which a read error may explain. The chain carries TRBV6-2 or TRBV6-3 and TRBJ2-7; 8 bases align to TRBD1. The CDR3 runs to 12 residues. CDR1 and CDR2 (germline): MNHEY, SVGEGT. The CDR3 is CASSYPGQGVVF. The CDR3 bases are TGTGCCAGCAGTTACCCCGGACAGGGAGTGGTATTC.

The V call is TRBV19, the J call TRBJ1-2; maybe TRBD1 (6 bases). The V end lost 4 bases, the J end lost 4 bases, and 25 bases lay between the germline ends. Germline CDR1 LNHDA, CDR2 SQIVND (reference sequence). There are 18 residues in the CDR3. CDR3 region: CASSTKRDTQTTPYGYTF. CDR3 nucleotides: TGTGCCAGTAGTACCAAAAGGGACACCCAGACTACTCCCTATGGCTACACCTTC.

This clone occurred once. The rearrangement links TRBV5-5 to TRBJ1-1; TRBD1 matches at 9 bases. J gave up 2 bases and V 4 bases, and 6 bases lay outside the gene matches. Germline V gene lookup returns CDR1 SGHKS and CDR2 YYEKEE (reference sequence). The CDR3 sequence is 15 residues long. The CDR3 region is CASSPGTGKNTEAFF. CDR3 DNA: TGTGCCAGCAGCCCTGGGACAGGGAAAAACACTGAAGCTTTCTTT.

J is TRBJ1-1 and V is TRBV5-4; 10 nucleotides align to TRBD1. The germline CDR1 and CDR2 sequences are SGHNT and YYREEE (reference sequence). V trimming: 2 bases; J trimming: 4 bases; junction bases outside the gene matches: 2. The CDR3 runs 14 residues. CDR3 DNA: TGTGCCAGCAGCTTTGACAGGGGGCTCACTGAAGCTTTCTTT. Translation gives CASSFDRGLTEAFF. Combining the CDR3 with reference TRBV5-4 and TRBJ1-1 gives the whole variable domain ETGVTQSPTHLIKTRGQQVTLRCSSQSGHNTVSWYQQALGQGPQFIFQYYREEENGRGNFPPRFSGLQFPNYSSELNVNALELDDSALYLCASSFDRGLTEAFFGQGTRLTVV.

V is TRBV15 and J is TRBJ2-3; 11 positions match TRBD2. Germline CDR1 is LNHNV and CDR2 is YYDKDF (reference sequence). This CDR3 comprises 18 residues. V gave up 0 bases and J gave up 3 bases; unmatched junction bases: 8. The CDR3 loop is CATSRDLVAGGRTDTQYF. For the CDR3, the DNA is TGTGCCACCAGCAGAGATTTAGTAGCGGGGGGGCGGACAGATACGCAGTATTTT.

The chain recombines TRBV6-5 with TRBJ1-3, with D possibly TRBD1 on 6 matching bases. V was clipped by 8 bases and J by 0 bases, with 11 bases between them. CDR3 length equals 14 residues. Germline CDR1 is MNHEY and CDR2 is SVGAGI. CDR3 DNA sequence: TGTGCCAGCCGGGCGGACAGCTCTGGAAACACCATATATTTT. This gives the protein CASRADSSGNTIYF.

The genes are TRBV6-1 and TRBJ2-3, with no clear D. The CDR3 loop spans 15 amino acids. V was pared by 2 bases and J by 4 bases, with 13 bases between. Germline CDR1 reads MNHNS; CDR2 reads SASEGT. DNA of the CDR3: TGTGCCAGCAGTGAAAGGTGGAATCGGGCAGATACGCAGTATTTT. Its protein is CASSERWNRADTQYF.

CDR3 in amino acids: CATSDPRSTDTQYF. As DNA, the CDR3 is TGTGCCACCAGTGACCCGAGATCTACGGATACGCAGTATTTT. V is TRBV24-1 and J is TRBJ2-3; no firm D call. Trimming left V 4 bases short and J 6 bases short, with 13 bases between. The CDR3 is 14 amino acids. Germline V lookup: CDR1 KGHDR, CDR2 SFDVKD.

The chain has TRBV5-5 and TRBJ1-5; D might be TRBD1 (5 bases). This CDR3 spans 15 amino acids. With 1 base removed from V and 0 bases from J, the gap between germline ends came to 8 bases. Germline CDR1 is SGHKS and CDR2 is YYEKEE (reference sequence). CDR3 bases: TGTGCCAGCAGCTTGCGGGGGAATAGCAATCAGCCCCAGCATTTT. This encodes CASSLRGNSNQPQHF.

Written as DNA, the CDR3 is TGTGCCAGCAGTTACTCACAGGGACAGCGCCGGCCCGAGCAGTACTTC. Amino acids: CASSYSQGQRRPEQYF. V and J are TRBV6-5 and TRBJ2-7; TRBD1 matches 7 bases. From germline, CDR1 is MNHEY and CDR2 SVGAGI. The CDR3 is 16 residues long. The trim removed 0 bases at V and 6 bases at J, leaving 11 bases unmatched.

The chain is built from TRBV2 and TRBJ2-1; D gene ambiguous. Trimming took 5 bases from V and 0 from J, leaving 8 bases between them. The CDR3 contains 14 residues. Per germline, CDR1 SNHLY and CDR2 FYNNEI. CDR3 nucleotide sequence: TGTGCCAGCAGTTCACAGATCTCCTACAATGAGCAGTTCTTC. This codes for CASSSQISYNEQFF.

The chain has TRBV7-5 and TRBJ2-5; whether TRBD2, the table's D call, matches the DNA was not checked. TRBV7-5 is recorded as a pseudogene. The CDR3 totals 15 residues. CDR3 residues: CVRSLLAGREETQYF. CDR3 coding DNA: TGTGTCAGAAGCCTCTTAGCGGGAAGGGAGGAGACCCAGTACTTC.